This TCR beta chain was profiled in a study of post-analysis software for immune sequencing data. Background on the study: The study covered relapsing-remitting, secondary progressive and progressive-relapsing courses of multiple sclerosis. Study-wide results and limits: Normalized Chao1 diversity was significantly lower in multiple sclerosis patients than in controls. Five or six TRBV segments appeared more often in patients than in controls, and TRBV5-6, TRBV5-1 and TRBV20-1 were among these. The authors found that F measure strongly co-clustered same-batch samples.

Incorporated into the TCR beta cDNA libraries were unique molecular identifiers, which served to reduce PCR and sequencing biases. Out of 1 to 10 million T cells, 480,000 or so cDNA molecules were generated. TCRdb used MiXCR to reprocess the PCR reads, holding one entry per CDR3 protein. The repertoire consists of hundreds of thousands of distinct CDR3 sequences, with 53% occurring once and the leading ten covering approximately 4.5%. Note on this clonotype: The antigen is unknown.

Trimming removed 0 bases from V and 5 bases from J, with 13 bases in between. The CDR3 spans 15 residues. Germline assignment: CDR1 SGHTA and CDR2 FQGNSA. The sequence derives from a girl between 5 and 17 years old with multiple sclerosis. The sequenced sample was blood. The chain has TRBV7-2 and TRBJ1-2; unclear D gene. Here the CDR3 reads CASSLATMTGYGYTF. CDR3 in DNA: TGTGCCAGCAGCTTAGCGACGATGACTGGGTATGGCTACACCTTC.